A single sample gave rise to the 14 T cell receptor beta chains below, sequenced in a study of identical twins. TCRdb ran MiXCR on the 5' RACE reads and lists one entry per CDR3 protein. The table has 1.5 million to 2 million distinct CDR3 sequences, around a third seen once. The sample consisted of cord blood. These receptor sequences come from a newborn girl in good health.

This chain joins TRBV6-5 and TRBJ1-1; possibly TRBD1 for D (5 bases). Per the germline V gene, CDR1 is MNHEY and CDR2 is SVGAGI. Trimming took 10 bases from V and 4 from J, leaving 22 bases between them. This CDR3 contains 15 residues. This CDR3 reads CATQRGLAVSTEAFF. In DNA, the CDR3 is TGTGCCACTCAACGGGGCCTGGCGGTGAGCACTGAAGCTTTCTTT.

This chain uses TRBV21-1 with TRBJ2-1; the table gives TRBD1 as D, unverified against the DNA. The DNA end favors TRBJ2-7, so the J call may be wrong. TRBV21-1 corresponds to a pseudogene. CDR3 length: 15 amino acids. CDR3 sequence (DNA): TGTGCCAGCATAGGACAGGCGAGCTCCTACAATGAGCAGTACTTC. It encodes CASIGQASSYNEQYF.

The chain employs TRBV16 and TRBJ1-2; D not resolved. Trimming removed 0 bases at V and 5 bases at J, with 7 bases between. The CDR3 sequence is 13 residues long. Germline V gives CDR1 KGHSY, CDR2 FQNENV. CDR3 amino acids: CASSQSRLYGYTF. CDR3 coding DNA: TGTGCCAGCAGCCAATCGAGGCTATATGGCTACACCTTC.

CDR3 residues: CASSLDGVEGHTF. CDR3 DNA: TGTGCCAGCAGTTTAGATGGGGTAGAGGGTCACACCTTC. V usage is TRBV12-3 or TRBV12-4 and J usage is TRBJ1-2; D ambiguous. Trimming pared 1 base from V and 12 bases from J, leaving 15 bases between. The CDR3 totals 13 residues.

This clonotype appeared many times. A much larger clone differs by one base, so this may be a read error. This CDR3 is CASTRDNSYEQYF. The CDR3 DNA reads as TGCGCCAGCACCCGGGACAACTCCTACGAGCAGTACTTC. This rearrangement joins TRBV5-1 to TRBJ2-7, with a tentative D call TRBD1 (6 bases). The V and J ends lost 6 bases and 0 bases respectively, with 10 bases between them. The CDR3 extends over 13 amino acids. The germline CDR1 and CDR2 sequences are SGHRS and YFSETQ.

The CDR3 DNA reads TGCAGTGGCTGGCGGAGGACCTACAATGAGCAGTTCTTC. Its protein is CSGWRRTYNEQFF. The chain couples TRBV20-1 to TRBJ2-1; tentative D call: TRBD2 (5 bases). Germline CDR1 reads DFQATT; CDR2 reads SNEGSKA (reference sequence). Trimming cost V 7 bases and J 2 bases, with 12 bases left between them. This CDR3 is 13 amino acids long.

The chain has TRBV5-1 and TRBJ2-1; maybe TRBD2 (5 bases). Germline V gene lookup returns CDR1 SGHRS and CDR2 YFSETQ. The V gene lost 2 bases and the J gene lost 3 bases, with 12 bases spanning the gap. The CDR3 sequence is 15 residues long. The CDR3 region has the DNA TGCGCCAGCAGCTTCCTCGGACTTGACTACAATGAGCAGTTCTTC. This encodes CASSFLGLDYNEQFF.

This sequence joins TRBV9 and TRBJ2-5, with 7 bases that match TRBD1. Germline CDR1 and CDR2: SGDLS and YYNGEE. After removal of 0 bases from V and 2 bases from J, the junction contained 7 bases not matched to a gene. The CDR3 sequence is 16 residues long. In DNA, the CDR3 is TGTGCCAGCAGCGTAGGAGGAGGCAGGGGGCAAGAGACCCAGTACTTC. It is translated as CASSVGGGRGQETQYF.

On this clonotype itself: One junction end does not reproduce the germline sequence, and a read error may be involved. This chain joins TRBV2 and TRBJ2-7, with D possibly matching TRBD2 (6 bases). Germline values: CDR1 SNHLY, CDR2 FYNNEI. This CDR3 is 15 amino acids long. CDR3 loop: CASREGQGGYNEQYF. The CDR3 nucleotides are TGTGCCAGCAGGGAAGGGCAGGGAGGATACAATGAGCAGTACTTC.

This chain links TRBV12-3 or TRBV12-4 with TRBJ2-1, with TRBD2 matching over 9 bases. The CDR3 covers 13 residues. Trimming removed 8 bases from V and 15 bases from J; junction bases left unmatched: 14. CDR3 residues: CASLRLWREGLFF. DNA for the CDR3: TGTGCCAGCCTCCGTCTCTGGCGGGAGGGGCTGTTCTTC.

A single count supports this clonotype. The V call is TRBV29-1, the J call TRBJ1-2; tentative D call: TRBD1 (6 bases). The CDR3 length is 18 residues. Trimming took 1 base from V and 0 from J, leaving 21 bases between them. Germline CDR1 SQVTM, CDR2 ANQGSEA. The CDR3 coding sequence is TGCAGCGTTGAAGTATGGGTGGGGGGCAGATCCCCTAACTATGGCTACACCTTC. It translates to CSVEVWVGGRSPNYGYTF.

The gene calls are TRBV20-1 and TRBJ1-5; D unresolved. The CDR3 is 14 residues long. V was clipped by 4 bases and J by 1 base, with 11 bases between them. CDR1 and CDR2 (germline): DFQATT, SNEGSKA (reference sequence). CDR3 sequence: CSAIDSGSNQPQHF. The CDR3 region has the DNA TGCAGTGCTATTGACTCGGGAAGCAATCAGCCCCAGCATTTT.

This clonotype was detected many times. This sequence joins TRBV29-1 and TRBJ2-7, with 7 bases fitting TRBD2. The CDR3 consists of 14 residues. Germline V gives CDR1 SQVTM, CDR2 ANQGSEA. With 4 bases clipped from V and 0 bases from J, the junction kept 6 bases outside the gene matches. The CDR3 DNA reads as TGCAGCGTTGCCCGCGGGGGTCTCTCCTACGAGCAGTACTTC. Translated, it gives CSVARGGLSYEQYF.

The rearrangement joins TRBV5-1 to TRBJ1-1, with 7 bases aligning to TRBD1. Unmatched junction bases numbered 6, after V lost 1 base and J lost 0 bases. Looked up from germline, CDR1 is SGHRS and CDR2 is YFSETQ. The CDR3 is 16 amino acids. CDR3 coding DNA: TGCGCCAGCAGCTTGATTCCCGGGACAGTGAACACTGAAGCTTTCTTT. This sequence encodes CASSLIPGTVNTEAFF.